Listed here are 30 T cell receptor beta chains from one sample, sequenced in a study of T cells after yellow fever vaccination. TCRdb reprocessed the 5' RACE reads via MiXCR and lists one record per CDR3 protein. Of about 240,000 distinct CDR3 sequences in the sample, about 7% were seen once. Specimen: CD4+ T cells sorted from PBMCs, collected 15 days after the yellow fever booster vaccination. These receptors originate from a man in his thirties or forties who received the YFV17D yellow fever vaccine.

This clonotype was recorded many times. The chain uses TRBV5-8 and TRBJ2-7; D is unclear. In germline, CDR1 is SGHTS, CDR2 YDEGEE. The CDR3 is made up of 15 amino acids. V shed 0 bases and J shed 3 bases, with 13 bases lying between them. In DNA form, the CDR3 reads TGTGCCAGCAGCTTGGCCACCAGACCCGGCTACGAGCAGTACTTC. It codes for CASSLATRPGYEQYF.

This clonotype occurred a few times. The V and J genes are TRBV5-1 and TRBJ1-6; D remains ambiguous. Trimming stripped 3 bases from V and 7 bases from J, with 11 bases between. From germline, CDR1 is SGHRS and CDR2 YFSETQ. The CDR3 totals 14 residues. In DNA form, the CDR3 reads TGCGCCAGCAGCTCGGGGTTGTTAAATTCACCCCTCCACTTT. This sequence encodes CASSSGLLNSPLHF.

The sample holds a few counts of this clonotype. The chain links TRBV12-3 or TRBV12-4 to TRBJ2-7; 9 bases agree with TRBD2. V was clipped by 2 bases and J by 5 bases; unmatched bases: 31. The CDR3 is made up of 23 amino acids. In DNA form, the CDR3 reads TGTGCCAGCAGTTTAATAGGGTGGGAGAACAGCGGGAGGACCGGGGCCGCTGGGAACGAGCAGTACTTC. It is translated as CASSLIGWENSGRTGAAGNEQYF.

This clonotype was counted between two and nine times. J is TRBJ1-6 and V is TRBV20-1; D is unresolved. The CDR3 sequence is 14 residues long. The germline V gene encodes CDR1 DFQATT and CDR2 SNEGSKA (reference sequence). V was shortened by 3 bases and J by 0 bases, with 6 bases between the two germline ends. CDR3 nucleotide sequence: TGCAGTGCTAGGACGAGCTCCTATAATTCACCCCTCCACTTT. Translated: CSARTSSYNSPLHF.

The genes are TRBV5-5 and TRBJ2-7, with D possibly being TRBD1 (6 bases). Germline-derived CDR1 and CDR2 are SGHKS and YYEKEE (reference sequence). This CDR3 is 13 amino acids long. Deletions cut 0 bases from V and 12 bases from J, with 16 bases between. The CDR3 DNA reads TGTGCCAGCAGCTTGGGACAGGAGCCTACGACGTACTTC. The encoded protein is CASSLGQEPTTYF. The full variable domain, completed using reference TRBV5-5 and TRBJ2-7, is DAGVTQSPTHLIKTRGQQVTLRCSPISGHKSVSWYQQVLGQGPQFIFQYYEKEERGRGNFPDRFSARQFPNYSSELNVNALLLGDSALYLCASSLGQEPTTYFGPGTRLTVT.

This clonotype was counted many times. The chain uses TRBV21-1 and TRBJ1-5; the DNA was not used to check the table's D call, TRBD1. TRBV21-1 counts as a pseudogene. This CDR3 region has 13 residues. CDR3 in DNA: TGTGCCAGCAGCTGGGGCCCCCATCAGCCCCAGCATTTT. Translating gives CASSWGPHQPQHF.

The chain links TRBV6-1 to TRBJ2-7; 10 positions agree with TRBD1. V lost 3 bases and J lost 5; bases outside the gene matches: 7. The CDR3 covers 15 residues. In germline, CDR1 is MNHNS, CDR2 SASEGT. The CDR3 here is CASSDDRDRGHEQYF. CDR3 in DNA: TGTGCCAGCAGTGACGACCGGGACAGGGGCCACGAGCAGTACTTC.

This clonotype was detected many times. The V and J genes are TRBV5-1 and TRBJ2-3; tentatively, D is TRBD2 (6 bases). CDR1 is SGHRS and CDR2 is YFSETQ in the germline V gene. The CDR3 consists of 15 residues. V was clipped by 0 bases and J by 2 bases, with 10 bases between them. CDR3 DNA: TGCGCCAGCAGCTTGGGGACTACCTCCACAGATACGCAGTATTTT. This translates into CASSLGTTSTDTQYF.

This clonotype was found many times. An end of the junction does not agree with germline; a read error may underlie this. The chain has TRBV12-3 or TRBV12-4 and TRBJ2-1; D uncertain. The CDR3 sequence is 13 residues long. The CDR3 is CASSQTKDAGRLF. CDR3 nucleotide sequence: TGTGCCAGCAGTCAAACCAAGGACGCAGGTCGCCTCTTC.

J is TRBJ2-1 and V is TRBV4-2; D gene uncertain. Germline assignment: CDR1 LGHNA and CDR2 YNFKEQ. With 0 bases removed from V and 9 bases from J, the gap between germline ends came to 12 bases. This CDR3 is 14 amino acids long. CDR3 region: CASSQDRQIGEQFF. The CDR3 region has the DNA TGTGCCAGCAGCCAAGATCGCCAGATTGGTGAGCAGTTCTTC.

This clonotype was found many times. The CDR3 DNA sequence: TGTGCCAGCAGCCACTCTAGCGGAGATGGGTACGAGCAGTACTTC. Translating it yields CASSHSSGDGYEQYF. V gene TRBV4-2 combines with J gene TRBJ2-7; 7 bases fit TRBD2. The CDR3 has 15 amino acids. Germline CDR1 reads LGHNA; CDR2 reads YNFKEQ. J lost 4 bases, V lost 3 bases, and 9 bases had no gene match.

The genes are TRBV20-1 and TRBJ2-1; D remains unclear. V was pared by 4 bases and J by 4 bases, with 8 bases between. The CDR3 is 12 residues long. Germline V gene sequence: CDR1 DFQATT, CDR2 SNEGSKA (reference sequence). CDR3 nucleotides: TGCAGTGCTAAGATACTTTACAATGAGCAGTTCTTC. Residues: CSAKILYNEQFF.

This clonotype has a handful of counts. CDR3 in DNA: TGTGCCAGCTCACCACCTATAAGCGGGACAGGGACTAGCTCCTACAATGAGCAGTTCTTC. Its protein is CASSPPISGTGTSSYNEQFF. The J gene is TRBJ2-1, the V gene TRBV18; D is perhaps TRBD1 (9 bases). With 0 bases removed from V and 0 bases from J, the gap between germline ends came to 21 bases. Germline values: CDR1 KGHSH, CDR2 LQKENI. This CDR3 has 20 amino acids.

This clonotype was seen many times. CDR3: CAIARGRLTNEKLFF. In DNA, the CDR3 is TGTGCCATCGCCAGGGGCCGCTTGACTAATGAAAAACTGTTTTTT. The chain links TRBV6-1 to TRBJ1-4, with D possibly TRBD1 on 6 matching bases. This CDR3 has 15 amino acids. Germline CDR1 and CDR2: MNHNS and SASEGT. V shed 10 bases and J shed 2 bases, with 17 bases lying between them.

This clonotype was found a few times. The gene calls are TRBV7-6 and TRBJ2-7; 11 nucleotides agree with TRBD2. CDR3 length: 15 amino acids. Germline CDR1 SGHVS, CDR2 FNYEAQ. V shed 5 bases, J shed 2 bases, and the junction held 5 bases outside the gene matches. The CDR3 sequence: CASSKLAGVTYEQYF. The DNA for the CDR3 is TGTGCCAGCAGCAAACTAGCGGGAGTAACCTACGAGCAGTACTTC. Filled out from reference TRBV7-6 and TRBJ2-7, the complete variable domain reads GAGVSQSPRYKVTKRGQDVALRCDPISGHVSLYWYRQALGQGPEFLTYFNYEAQQDKSGLPNDRFSAERPEGSISTLTIQRTEQRDSAMYRCASSKLAGVTYEQYFGPGTRLTVT.

This clonotype was seen only a few times. The V gene is TRBV5-1, the J gene TRBJ2-1; maybe TRBD2 (5 bases). In germline, CDR1 is SGHRS, CDR2 YFSETQ. The CDR3 is 17 amino acids. V lost 0 bases to trimming and J lost 0 bases, with 13 bases between them. The DNA of the CDR3 is TGCGCCAGCAGCTTGGGGTCTCGGGGAATCTCCTACAATGAGCAGTTCTTC. Translated, it gives CASSLGSRGISYNEQFF.

There are many counts of this clonotype. This chain uses TRBV29-1 with TRBJ2-7, with no clear D. CDR3 size: 14 residues. CDR1 and CDR2 (germline): SQVTM, ANQGSEA. V was shortened by 4 bases and J by 0 bases, with 13 bases between the two germline ends. CDR3 protein: CSVVARLSSYEQYF. The CDR3 bases are TGCAGCGTTGTCGCACGTCTTAGCTCCTACGAGCAGTACTTC.

This clonotype was seen a few times. The V call is TRBV20-1, the J call TRBJ2-1; tentative D call: TRBD2 (6 bases). V shed 6 bases and J shed 7 bases, with 16 bases lying between them. This CDR3 spans 13 amino acids. CDR1 is DFQATT, CDR2 SNEGSKA, per germline (reference sequence). CDR3 nucleotides: TGCAGTGCCTACCTCGGGAGTCGTAATGAGCAGTTCTTC. This translates into CSAYLGSRNEQFF.

This clonotype was observed at least ten times. V and J are TRBV12-3 or TRBV12-4 and TRBJ2-1, with D perhaps matching TRBD2 (6 bases). V dropped 4 bases and J dropped 3 bases, with 13 bases sitting between them. The CDR3 has 15 amino acids. The CDR3 sequence is CASSSPLAFYNEQFF. The DNA of the CDR3 is TGTGCCAGCAGTTCCCCTCTAGCGTTCTACAATGAGCAGTTCTTC.

This clonotype was detected a few times. J is TRBJ2-6 and V is TRBV7-2; tentative D call: TRBD1 (6 bases). Germline-derived CDR1 and CDR2 are SGHTA and FQGNSA. The CDR3 is 17 amino acids. Deletions cut 8 bases from V and 0 bases from J, with 17 bases between. DNA of the CDR3: TGTGCCAGCCAAGGCCCGACAGGTAACTCTGGGGCCAACGTCCTGACTTTC. Its protein product is CASQGPTGNSGANVLTF.

This clonotype has a count of ten or more. The chain links TRBV3-1 to TRBJ2-7; 11 bases are shared with TRBD1. In germline, CDR1 is LGHDT, CDR2 YNNKEL (reference sequence). J was trimmed by 12 bases and V by 4 bases; bases with no gene match: 11. The CDR3 is made up of 14 amino acids. DNA for the CDR3: TGTGCCAGCAGCCCCAGGACAGGGGGCGTAATTCCGTACTTC. This encodes CASSPRTGGVIPYF.

This clonotype was detected only a few times. The genes are TRBV7-2 and TRBJ2-2, with TRBD1 as a possible D gene (5 bases). Germline V gene lookup returns CDR1 SGHTA and CDR2 FQGNSA. Deletions cut 3 bases from V and 7 bases from J, with 15 bases between. CDR3 length equals 15 residues. The CDR3 region is CASSLSRATLGELFF. CDR3 DNA: TGTGCCAGCAGCTTGAGCAGGGCGACACTCGGGGAGCTGTTTTTT.

This chain's CDR3 is CSAGGGRSSTDTQYF. CDR3 coding DNA: TGCAGTGCTGGGGGCGGGAGGTCAAGCACAGATACGCAGTATTTT. This chain joins TRBV20-1 and TRBJ2-3; 8 bases fit TRBD2. Unmatched junction bases numbered 7, after V lost 5 bases and J lost 0 bases. This CDR3 region has 15 residues. Germline V gene data show CDR1 as DFQATT and CDR2 as SNEGSKA (reference sequence).

This clonotype was seen a handful of times. In nucleotides, the CDR3 is TGCAGTGCTCCGGGACTAGCGGGAGAGTTCCCCCAGTACTTC. As protein: CSAPGLAGEFPQYF. The chain combines TRBV20-1 with TRBJ2-5, with 14 bases matching TRBD2. V gave up 5 bases and J gave up 9 bases; unmatched junction bases: 8. In germline, CDR1 is DFQATT, CDR2 SNEGSKA (reference sequence). The CDR3 consists of 14 residues.

The table lists this clonotype with a few counts. V gene TRBV7-2 combines with J gene TRBJ1-1, with TRBD1 as a possible D gene (6 bases). Germline V gene lookup returns CDR1 SGHTA and CDR2 FQGNSA. V was cut by 5 bases and J by 1 base, with 17 bases left in between. The CDR3 covers 16 residues. The CDR3 protein is CASSLKGGGRNTEAFF. The CDR3 DNA is TGTGCCAGCAGCCTAAAGGGGGGCGGGAGGAACACTGAAGCTTTCTTT.

The chain links TRBV19 to TRBJ2-2, with 11 bases lining up with TRBD2. Trimming at V came to 7 bases and at J to 5 bases, leaving 6 bases not matched to a gene. From germline, CDR1 is LNHDA and CDR2 SQIVND (reference sequence). The CDR3 contains 15 residues. This CDR3 reads CASKIRLAGTGELFF. CDR3 sequence (DNA): TGTGCCAGTAAAATCCGACTAGCGGGAACCGGGGAGCTGTTTTTT.

The CDR3 DNA reads as TGTGCCAGCAGTCAAGGACAGGGCCACGAGCAGTACTTC. It yields the protein CASSQGQGHEQYF. V usage is TRBV6-2 or TRBV6-3 and J usage is TRBJ2-7, with 8 bases identical to TRBD1. The length of the CDR3 is 13 residues. Per germline, CDR1 MNHEY and CDR2 SVGEGT. The V segment lost 5 bases and the J segment 5 bases; nucleotides outside the gene matches: 5.

The chain has TRBV20-1 and TRBJ2-2; weak D call: TRBD1 (5 bases). In germline, CDR1 is DFQATT, CDR2 SNEGSKA (reference sequence). The CDR3 extends over 12 amino acids. The V and J ends lost 7 bases and 4 bases respectively, with 10 bases between them. The CDR3 DNA is TGCAGTGAATTGGGGCGCACCGGGGAGCTGTTTTTT. This codes for CSELGRTGELFF.

The CDR3 DNA reads as TGTGCCACCTCTTCCCTCGCTGTTAGTACGCAGTATTTT. Its translation is CATSSLAVSTQYF. The chain employs TRBV7-2 and TRBJ2-3, with D hard to call. The germline CDR1 and CDR2 sequences are SGHTA and FQGNSA. V lost 10 bases and J lost 8, with 19 bases in between. The CDR3 runs to 13 residues. The full variable domain, with the rest looked up from reference TRBV7-2 and TRBJ2-3, is GAGVSQSPSNKVTEKGKDVELRCDPISGHTALYWYRQSLGQGLEFLIYFQGNSAPDKSGLPSDRFSAERTGGSVSTLTIQRTQQEDSAVYLCATSSLAVSTQYFGPGTRLTVL.

This clonotype showed up just a few times. V is TRBV7-8 and J is TRBJ2-7; 9 bases fit TRBD1. This CDR3 is built from 16 residues. Germline loops: CDR1 SGHVS, CDR2 FQNEAQ. J gave up 6 bases and V 5 bases, and 14 bases lay outside the gene matches. This chain's CDR3 is CASSHFLGTGLGEQYF. The CDR3, as DNA: TGTGCCAGCAGCCACTTCTTGGGGACAGGGCTTGGCGAGCAGTACTTC.